This TCR beta chain was sequenced for a study of PD-L1 blockade in urothelial cancer. Study as a whole: Patients commenced intravenous atezolizumab, 1,200 mg every 3 weeks, around 2014. Blood was analyzed 3 weeks (second dose) and 6 weeks after treatment start.

The ends lost 6 bases at V and 3 bases at J; junction bases unmatched: 6. Germline-derived CDR1 and CDR2 are MDHEN and SYDVKM. This CDR3 contains 14 residues. Time point: pretreatment peripheral blood. Urothelial carcinoma affected the patients, and it was locally advanced or metastatic. The repertoire was sequenced with immunoSEQ multiplex PCR; TCRdb's copy has only in-frame clones and lacks some. The repertoire holds 84,000 or so clones, around 85% seen once, with approximately 15% in the top ten. The source of this sequence is a man aged 60 to 69 with urothelial cancer. This chain joins TRBV28 and TRBJ1-1, with 8 bases lining up with TRBD1. The sample here was PBMCs, taken around atezolizumab (anti-PD-L1) treatment. The CDR3 DNA is TGTGCCAGCAGGAGCAGGGGGCTCGACACTGAAGCTTTCTTT. Translating it yields CASRSRGLDTEAFF.